This record looks at one TCR beta chain sequence and its context. This record belongs to a study of response to subunit inactivated influenza vaccine. This CDR3 has 14 amino acids. Trimming cost V 4 bases and J 3 bases, with 13 bases left between them. Germline CDR1 SGHDT, CDR2 YYEEEE. TCRdb fed the RT-PCR reads into MiXCR, producing one record per CDR3 protein. This table holds 500,000 to 550,000 distinct CDR3 sequences, 7.2% found once. J is TRBJ2-5 and V is TRBV5-6; weak D call: TRBD1 (5 bases). Sequencing was performed on PBMCs from blood, taken less than 30 months after vaccination. The source is a man aged 50 to 69 who received an inactivated influenza vaccine. CDR3 loop: CASSPGPDKETQYF. CDR3 coding DNA: TGTGCCAGCAGCCCCGGTCCGGACAAAGAGACCCAGTACTTC. Full variable domain (outside the CDR3, taken from reference TRBV5-6 and TRBJ2-5): DAGVTQSPTHLIKTRGQQVTLRCSPKSGHDTVSWYQQALGQGPQFIFQYYEEEERQRGNFPDRFSGHQFPNYSSELNVNALLLGDSALYLCASSPGPDKETQYFGPGTRLLVL.